The text below deals with one T cell receptor beta chain. No antigen is known for it. No much larger clone exists at a distance of one base, and base qualities are not known. A patient counted as having stable Graves' hyperthyroidism if no progression to ophthalmopathy occurred over 18 months of follow-up. Hyperthyroidism patients were newly diagnosed, with disease duration under 2 months, and aged 18 to 65 years. Exclusion was applied to patients with uncontrolled infections, other autoimmune diseases, pregnancy or lactation. Clinical symptoms, serum thyroxine and TRAb, thyroid ultrasound, and orbital computed tomography formed the basis for the diagnoses. Ficoll-Paque density gradient centrifugation was used to isolate PBMCs from under 11 ml of fresh peripheral blood. Trizol reagent was used to extract total RNA, and RNA quality was then checked on an Agilent 2100 Bioanalyzer. The sample belongs to a study of T cells in Graves' hyperthyroidism and ophthalmopathy (dated by TCRdb to the late 2010s). Concerning the study at large: Peripheral blood was sampled at the time of initial diagnosis, prior to any treatment. TCR V-J signatures able to tell the groups apart were searched for in a discovery cohort of 100 or so patients, of whom more than 40 had Graves' ophthalmopathy and 55 to 60 had stable Graves' hyperthyroidism. Prospective prediction of ophthalmopathy was tested in an independent validation cohort of fewer than 20 hyperthyroidism patients and 17 patients who later progressed to ophthalmopathy. The 80 to 100 discovery patients were randomly divided into training and test sets at a 7:3 ratio. In addition, the study compared T-cell repertoires in thyroid tissue and in blood from five to seven Graves' hyperthyroidism patients. Following sampling, methimazole starting at 30 mg daily was given to hyperthyroidism patients, and high-dose intravenous methylprednisolone was given to ophthalmopathy patients. According to the paper, TCR Vbeta CDR3 sequencing was carried out on more than 120 peripheral blood samples, which came from under 50 ophthalmopathy, 80 or so hyperthyroidism and roughly 17 progressor patients.

Broad study findings and their caveats: In cross-validation, a model built on a 13 V-J signature told ophthalmopathy apart from stable hyperthyroidism with approximately 90% sensitivity and about 81% specificity, and in testing the same model reached 80%/75%. Sample size was not statistically predetermined, and blinding of investigators to group allocation was not performed. Most expanded thyroid clonotypes (frequency above 0.001) were also found in blood, which suggests that blood repertoires may mirror thyroid immune responses. In validation, progression to ophthalmopathy was predicted by the model with about 70% sensitivity and 72% to 80% specificity, a median of about 6 months before onset.

From cysteine to phenylalanine, the CDR3 is 16 amino acids long. The entry retains the CDR3 DNA only, 48 bases that are in frame from base 1. CDR1 and CDR2 are read off the germline V gene as MDHEN and SYDVKM. V is trimmed back by 3 bases and J by 3 bases, and the junction contains 6 bases that no gene match accounts for. The TCR beta CDR3 regions were amplified from RNA transcripts. The TCR CDR3 was subjected to a first round of RT-PCR using the HTBI primer set and the Qiagen OneStep RT-PCR kit. Libraries were constructed in a second round of multiplex PCR, after which size selection and purification were carried out. Sequencing of the libraries was done on an Illumina HiSeq2000 using paired-end 100 bp reads. From the authors' description of their analysis: SOAPnuke was used to process the raw data, throwing out any read that contained adapters or uncalled bases, had a mean Phred below 15, or lacked an exact constant-primer or identifier match. High-quality paired reads were merged with COPE v1.2.5, and unique nucleotide sequences were defined as clonotypes. MiTCR v1.1 was used to align clonotypes to the IMGT TRBV, TRBD and TRBJ reference segments. The analysis was restricted to V-J combinations with a frequency above 0.0001, which together covered about 99% of the repertoires. A TCS score was defined as the ratio of F50 (clonal expansion) to E x V (chaos), with BLOSUM62-based TCRdist applied between CDR3 peptides within each V-J. Welch's t-statistics and random forest reduced 500 to 550 V-J features to 13, which were used in a naive Bayes classifier (R e1071). TCRdb's own reprocessing of the public reads used fastp at Q25 and MiXCR and kept productive beta chains. Merged by CDR3 protein, the rows form single entries marked with the most common genes and DNA. TCRdb's processing, not the authors', yielded these V and J calls. The table for this sample lists a few hundred thousand distinct CDR3 sequences; 15% to 19% of them were counted only once. The ten largest clonotypes hold under 8% of the sample.

The TCR was taken from a woman in her 30s with Graves' hyperthyroidism. This receptor chain uses TRBV28 and TRBJ2-3; a stretch of 10 junction bases matches TRBD2. Input material: blood. The bases read TGTGCCAGCAGTTTTCGGCTAGCGGGAGAGACAGATACGCAGTATTTT. Translated, this gives CASSFRLAGETDTQYF. Here the CDR3 is joined to the reference TRBV28 and TRBJ2-3 genes, and the full variable domain is: DVKVTQSSRYLVKRTGEKVFLECVQDMDHENMFWYRQDPGLGLRLIYFSYDVKMKEKGDIPEGYSVSREKKERFSLILESASTNQTSMYLCASSFRLAGETDTQYFGPGTRLTVL.